What follows are 29 T cell receptor beta chains derived from one specimen sequenced in a study of beta chain features in type 1 diabetes. Study-level points and caveats: Across all four CD4+ subsets, people with type 1 diabetes showed modestly shorter TCRB CDR3s.

These receptors' antigens are unknown. Since all of the isolated RNA was reverse transcribed, expressed TCRB transcripts were what got sequenced. Profiling relied on immunoSEQ multiplex PCR, and the TCRdb table lists in-frame clones only, not all of them. The sample yields 20,000 to 25,000 clones, more than 45% seen once. The specimen sequenced was stem cell memory CD4+ T cells from blood. These receptors were obtained from a man aged 18 to 29 with type 1 diabetes.

In this sample, this clone turned up once. The CDR3 region is CASSRDRIGTTNEKLFF. CDR3 bases: TGTGCCAGCAGTCGGGACAGGATTGGCACAACTAATGAAAAACTGTTTTTT. The rearrangement joins TRBV28 to TRBJ1-4; 8 nucleotides agree with TRBD1. The CDR3 has 17 residues. The junction had 8 bases not matched to a gene; V was cut back by 5 bases and J by 0 bases. Germline V gene sequence: CDR1 MDHEN, CDR2 SYDVKM.

The chain links TRBV9 to TRBJ2-2, with D hard to call. Germline CDR1 SGDLS, CDR2 YYNGEE. The CDR3 spans 13 residues. The ends were cut back, 3 bases at V and 8 bases at J, with 11 bases in the middle. CDR3 nucleotides: TGTGCCAGCAGCGCGCGGTTGCAAGGGGAGCTGTTTTTT. Translating it yields CASSARLQGELFF.

The chain couples TRBV29-1 to TRBJ1-1; D is uncertain. Trimming stripped 4 bases from V and 4 bases from J, with 16 bases between. The CDR3 contains 14 residues. Per the germline V gene, CDR1 is SQVTM and CDR2 is ANQGSEA. This chain's CDR3 is CSVVSKMSGTEAFF. In nucleotides, the CDR3 is TGCAGCGTTGTGTCCAAAATGAGCGGCACTGAAGCTTTCTTT.

The table lists this clone with a count of one. This sample also contains other DNA sequences that code for the same CDR3. The V gene is TRBV6-5, the J gene TRBJ1-5; no clear D. V lost 3 bases and J lost 3, with 15 bases in between. CDR1 is MNHEY, CDR2 SVGAGI, per germline. The CDR3 totals 16 residues. The CDR3 reads CASSYLPGVDNQPQHF. The CDR3 DNA sequence: TGTGCCAGCAGTTATCTTCCCGGGGTTGACAATCAGCCCCAGCATTTT.

The V gene is TRBV6-5, the J gene TRBJ2-7, with TRBD1 matching over 7 bases. Looked up from germline, CDR1 is MNHEY and CDR2 is SVGAGI. Trimming took 2 bases from V and 4 from J; bases not matched to a gene: 5. This CDR3 contains 14 residues. The CDR3 DNA sequence: TGTGCCAGCAGTTACGCATACAGGGGTTACGAGCAGTACTTC. This gives the protein CASSYAYRGYEQYF.

V and J are TRBV28 and TRBJ1-2, with TRBD1 as a possible D gene (5 bases). The CDR3 is 14 residues long. Germline CDR1 MDHEN, CDR2 SYDVKM. The V gene lost 2 bases and the J gene lost 7 bases, with 14 bases spanning the gap. CDR3 loop: CASSLGGGRAGYTF. In DNA form, the CDR3 reads TGTGCCAGCAGTTTAGGGGGAGGGCGGGCTGGCTACACCTTC.

This clone was counted only a few times. CDR3 nucleotide sequence: TGTGCCAGCAGTTTGACAGACTACGAGCAGTACTTC. This encodes CASSLTDYEQYF. V and J are TRBV28 and TRBJ2-7; D might be TRBD1 (5 bases). The length of the CDR3 is 12 residues. V dropped 3 bases and J dropped 3 bases, with 6 bases sitting between them. CDR1 is MDHEN, CDR2 SYDVKM, per germline. Looking up the rest from reference TRBV28 and TRBJ2-7 gives the full variable domain: DVKVTQSSRYLVKRTGEKVFLECVQDMDHENMFWYRQDPGLGLRLIYFSYDVKMKEKGDIPEGYSVSREKKERFSLILESASTNQTSMYLCASSLTDYEQYFGPGTRLTVT.

V gene TRBV5-1 combines with J gene TRBJ2-7; D possibly corresponds to TRBD1 (6 bases). The length of the CDR3 is 14 residues. Germline V gives CDR1 SGHRS, CDR2 YFSETQ. Trimming removed 4 bases at V and 0 bases at J, with 11 bases between. The CDR3 bases are TGCGCCAGCAGCCAGGACAGTTTCTCCTACGAGCAGTACTTC. This encodes CASSQDSFSYEQYF.

The chain is built from TRBV7-2 and TRBJ2-3; D is perhaps TRBD1 (5 bases). CDR1 is SGHTA, CDR2 FQGNSA, per germline. V shed 2 bases and J shed 0 bases, with 12 bases lying between them. The CDR3 loop spans 16 amino acids. CDR3 in DNA: TGTGCCAGCAGCTTATCCCTGACAGTTAGCACAGATACGCAGTATTTT. Translating gives CASSLSLTVSTDTQYF.

This clone has only a few counts. This chain links TRBV25-1 with TRBJ1-2; no firm D call. Trimming cost V 0 bases and J 4 bases, with 12 bases left between them. The CDR3 has 15 amino acids. CDR1 and CDR2 from the germline V gene are MGHDK and SYGVNS. The CDR3 DNA sequence: TGTGCCAGCAGTGAATACTTCTCCAACTCCTATGGCTACACCTTC. It is translated as CASSEYFSNSYGYTF.

Here the CDR3 reads CASSYSTEHNYGYTF. The CDR3 nucleotides read TGTGCCAGCAGTTACTCGACAGAACATAACTATGGCTACACCTTC. V is TRBV6-6 and J is TRBJ1-2, with D perhaps matching TRBD1 (5 bases). This CDR3 region has 15 residues. The germline V and J ends were trimmed by 0 bases and 1 base, with 9 bases remaining between them. Looked up from germline, CDR1 is MNHNY and CDR2 is SVGAGI (reference sequence).

The chain is built from TRBV6-1 and TRBJ2-5, with 7 bases fitting TRBD2. This CDR3 is built from 15 residues. The germline gives CDR1 MNHNS, CDR2 SASEGT. The ends lost 4 bases at V and 5 bases at J; junction bases unmatched: 10. CDR3 nucleotide sequence: TGTGCCAGCAGTGTAAGCGGGACCTCAAGGGAGACCCAGTACTTC. It codes for CASSVSGTSRETQYF.

The chain carries TRBV28 and TRBJ2-5, with 8 bases aligning to TRBD2. With 3 bases clipped from V and 4 bases from J, the junction kept 7 bases outside the gene matches. Germline CDR1 and CDR2: MDHEN and SYDVKM. The CDR3 is 15 residues long. The CDR3 nucleotides read TGTGCCAGCAGTTTTTGGGCTAGCGGGTTAGAGACCCAGTACTTC. Protein: CASSFWASGLETQYF.

The sample holds a few counts of this clone. The chain recombines TRBV29-1 with TRBJ2-1; weak D call: TRBD2 (6 bases). This CDR3 has 12 residues. Germline values: CDR1 SQVTM, CDR2 ANQGSEA. The V end lost 6 bases, the J end lost 7 bases, and 13 bases lay between the germline ends. CDR3 DNA: TGCAGCGTGCCCCGGGACTGGAATGAGCAGTTCTTC. Protein product: CSVPRDWNEQFF.

The J gene is TRBJ2-1, the V gene TRBV6-6, with unresolved D. Germline-derived CDR1 and CDR2 are MNHNY and SVGAGI (reference sequence). The V and J ends lost 8 bases and 0 bases respectively, with 11 bases between them. The CDR3 is made up of 14 amino acids. CDR3 loop: CASRSASSYNEQFF. The DNA for the CDR3 is TGTGCCAGCCGAAGCGCGAGCTCCTACAATGAGCAGTTCTTC.

This clone was detected a few times. The rearrangement links TRBV2 to TRBJ2-7, with D possibly matching TRBD2 (6 bases). This CDR3 spans 15 amino acids. V shed 3 bases and J shed 6 bases, with 18 bases lying between them. Germline V gives CDR1 SNHLY, CDR2 FYNNEI. CDR3 protein: CASSEFGGLPVEQYF. In DNA, the CDR3 is TGTGCCAGCAGTGAGTTTGGGGGGTTACCTGTCGAGCAGTACTTC.

This clone came up a few times. The chain uses TRBV27 and TRBJ1-6; 8 bases are a match to TRBD1. The CDR3 totals 15 residues. V lost 6 bases and J lost 7; bases outside the gene matches: 8. Germline CDR1 and CDR2: MNHEY and SMNVEV (reference sequence). CDR3 residues: CASSLRDRLNSPLHF. The CDR3 DNA is TGTGCCAGCAGCTTAAGGGACAGGCTAAATTCACCCCTCCACTTT.

This rearrangement joins TRBV29-1 to TRBJ2-5, with D possibly TRBD1 on 5 matching bases. Trimming pared 3 bases from V and 4 bases from J, leaving 9 bases between. CDR3 length equals 12 residues. The germline CDR1 and CDR2 sequences are SQVTM and ANQGSEA. The CDR3 DNA sequence: TGCAGCGTTGACAGGGATGGAGAGACCCAGTACTTC. It encodes CSVDRDGETQYF.

This clone is categorized as medium-sized (0.01 to 0.1%). The chain has TRBV28 and TRBJ2-7; D possibly corresponds to TRBD1 (6 bases). The CDR3 sequence is 14 residues long. The ends were cut back, 4 bases at V and 8 bases at J, with 18 bases in the middle. Germline V gene sequence: CDR1 MDHEN, CDR2 SYDVKM. CDR3 region: CASSWAVQGEKQYF. The CDR3 bases are TGTGCCAGCAGTTGGGCCGTACAGGGAGAGAAGCAGTACTTC. The complete variable domain, with remaining parts taken from reference TRBV28 and TRBJ2-7, reads DVKVTQSSRYLVKRTGEKVFLECVQDMDHENMFWYRQDPGLGLRLIYFSYDVKMKEKGDIPEGYSVSREKKERFSLILESASTNQTSMYLCASSWAVQGEKQYFGPGTRLTVT.

J is TRBJ2-5 and V is TRBV29-1, with TRBD2 as a possible D gene (5 bases). Germline CDR1 SQVTM, CDR2 ANQGSEA. Trimming shortened V by 3 bases and J by 2 bases, and 10 bases separated the two germline ends. The CDR3 loop spans 13 amino acids. As DNA, the CDR3 is TGCAGCGTTGAGGTCGGAGGACAAGAGACCCAGTACTTC. Translated: CSVEVGGQETQYF.

This clone was detected once. The rearrangement uses TRBV28 and TRBJ2-7, with D tentatively TRBD1 (7 bases). This CDR3 is 15 amino acids long. Between the trimmed V and J ends, which lost 3 bases and 4 bases, there was a span of 16 bases. Per the germline V gene, CDR1 is MDHEN and CDR2 is SYDVKM. DNA for the CDR3: TGTGCCAGCAGTTTCAGGGGGGCCGGTCGGTACGAGCAGTACTTC. Translating it yields CASSFRGAGRYEQYF.

The CDR3 protein is CASSLALDRPYEQYF. In DNA, the CDR3 is TGTGCCAGCAGCTTAGCCCTGGACAGACCCTACGAGCAGTACTTC. The chain couples TRBV7-2 to TRBJ2-5, with a tentative D call TRBD1 (6 bases). The end of the DNA aligns better with TRBJ2-7, so the J call may be wrong. The CDR3 is made up of 15 amino acids. The V gene's germline CDR1 is SGHTA and CDR2 FQGNSA.

In its sample, this clone was seen a few times. The chain uses TRBV15 and TRBJ2-5; D not certain. V gave up 0 bases and J gave up 5 bases, with 7 bases separating them. Germline CDR1 and CDR2: LNHNV and YYDKDF (reference sequence). The CDR3 sequence is 13 residues long. DNA of the CDR3: TGTGCCACCAGCAGAGATCGCCAGGAGACCCAGTACTTC. This gives the protein CATSRDRQETQYF.

There are a few counts of this clone. The chain combines TRBV9 with TRBJ2-7; D is undetermined. The CDR3 is made up of 15 amino acids. Trimming took 0 bases from V and 1 from J, leaving 11 bases between them. In germline, CDR1 is SGDLS, CDR2 YYNGEE. DNA of the CDR3: TGTGCCAGCAGCGTAGCCCTGCACAGATCCTACGAGCAGTACTTC. As protein: CASSVALHRSYEQYF.

This chain joins TRBV4-3 and TRBJ2-3, with D uncertain. V dropped 0 bases and J dropped 8 bases, with 12 bases sitting between them. Germline values: CDR1 LGHNA, CDR2 YSLEER. CDR3 size: 14 residues. CDR3 coding DNA: TGCGCCAGCAGCCAAGAGGTGGCCGACTTTACGCAGTATTTT. Translating it yields CASSQEVADFTQYF.

This chain joins TRBV4-3 and TRBJ2-3; a possible D gene is TRBD2 (6 bases). V lost 1 base, J lost 4 bases, and 12 bases lay in between. The CDR3 loop spans 15 amino acids. Germline lookup yields CDR1 LGHNA and CDR2 YSLEER. The CDR3 sequence is CASSQVGGVADTQYF. For the CDR3, the DNA is TGCGCCAGCAGCCAAGTCGGCGGGGTGGCAGATACGCAGTATTTT.

The gene calls are TRBV28 and TRBJ1-2; TRBD1 aligns across 8 bases. From germline, CDR1 is MDHEN and CDR2 SYDVKM. Trimming cost V 3 bases and J 8 bases; bases outside gene matches: 11. The length of the CDR3 is 15 residues. CDR3 residues: CASSFLQGALGGYTF. Written as DNA, the CDR3 is TGTGCCAGCAGTTTCCTTCAGGGGGCCCTCGGGGGCTACACCTTC.

The chain couples TRBV18 to TRBJ1-2, with D possibly matching TRBD1 (6 bases). This CDR3 has 15 amino acids. CDR1 and CDR2 (germline): KGHSH, LQKENI. With 3 bases removed from V and 0 bases from J, the gap between germline ends came to 11 bases. For the CDR3, the DNA is TGTGCCAGCTCACCTCTGACAGGTCCTAACTATGGCTACACCTTC. This gives the protein CASSPLTGPNYGYTF.

This clone was recorded a few times. The J gene is TRBJ1-2, the V gene TRBV5-1; 8 bases align to TRBD1. The CDR3 has 17 residues. Germline V gives CDR1 SGHRS, CDR2 YFSETQ. The trim removed 4 bases at V and 1 base at J, leaving 12 bases unmatched. The CDR3 bases are TGCGCCAGCAGCCCAGGACAGGGACTCGGGGGTAACTATGGCTACACCTTC. Translation: CASSPGQGLGGNYGYTF.